These 18 T cell receptor beta chains were sequenced from one sample in a study of blood T cell repertoires in COVID-19. Assay used: immunoSEQ multiplex PCR; TCRdb lists only in-frame clones, some missing. Of under 50,000 clones detected, around 90% appear once; the ten largest clones hold 6% to 6.5%. Sequencing input: peripheral blood. The source is a man between 65 and 85 years old with active COVID-19.

This sequence joins TRBV7-8 and TRBJ1-5, with D maybe TRBD1 (5 bases). Between the trimmed V and J ends, which lost 7 bases and 0 bases, there was a span of 22 bases. The length of the CDR3 is 18 residues. Germline CDR1 and CDR2: SGHVS and FQNEAQ. Written as DNA, the CDR3 is TGTGCCAGCAATCAAGGAAACAGGCAAGCTTATAGCAATCAGCCCCAGCATTTT. This codes for CASNQGNRQAYSNQPQHF. The full variable domain, with the rest looked up from reference TRBV7-8 and TRBJ1-5, is GAGVSQSPRYKVAKRGQDVALRCDPISGHVSLFWYQQALGQGPEFLTYFQNEAQLDKSGLPSDRFFAERPEGSVSTLKIQRTQQEDSAVYLCASNQGNRQAYSNQPQHFGDGTRLSIL.

The rearrangement joins TRBV29-1 to TRBJ2-1; 7 bases map to TRBD1. Germline trimming cut 4 bases from V and 8 bases from J; bases unmatched to any gene: 8. The CDR3 covers 13 residues. Germline V lookup: CDR1 SQVTM, CDR2 ANQGSEA. The CDR3 coding sequence is TGCAGCGTTGGGGGCGGCACAGGGGATGAGCAGTTCTTC. This translates into CSVGGGTGDEQFF.

This chain joins TRBV19 and TRBJ2-1; TRBD2 aligns across 12 bases. This CDR3 contains 15 residues. Trimming removed 4 bases from V and 5 bases from J; junction bases left unmatched: 3. Germline V gene lookup returns CDR1 LNHDA and CDR2 SQIVND (reference sequence). The CDR3 nucleotides are TGTGCCAGTAGTAAACTAGCGGGGGGCCACAATGAGCAGTTCTTC. Translated: CASSKLAGGHNEQFF.

The V and J genes are TRBV6-1 and TRBJ2-3; D unresolved. The CDR3 runs to 16 residues. V was shortened by 0 bases and J by 0 bases, with 10 bases between the two germline ends. Looked up from germline, CDR1 is MNHNS and CDR2 is SASEGT. The CDR3 bases are TGTGCCAGCAGTGAAGCTATGGCTGGTAGCACAGATACGCAGTATTTT. Translation: CASSEAMAGSTDTQYF.

This rearrangement joins TRBV12-5 to TRBJ2-7; D is undetermined. Germline V gives CDR1 LGHNT, CDR2 FRNRAP. The CDR3 has 13 amino acids. The germline V and J ends were trimmed by 1 base and 3 bases, with 7 bases remaining between them. Here the CDR3 DNA reads TGTGCTAGTGGTTTGGGAGAGAGCTACGAGCAGTACTTC. Amino acids: CASGLGESYEQYF.

The chain combines TRBV16 with TRBJ1-3; D unresolved. Trimming removed 4 bases at V and 0 bases at J, with 13 bases between. The CDR3 runs 16 residues. Germline assignment: CDR1 KGHSY and CDR2 FQNENV. CDR3 loop: CASSLASIISGNTIYF. The CDR3 coding sequence is TGTGCCAGCAGCCTAGCAAGTATAATCTCTGGAAACACCATATATTTT.

The chain is built from TRBV18 and TRBJ1-2, with TRBD1 as a possible D gene (6 bases). Germline V gene data show CDR1 as KGHSH and CDR2 as LQKENI. This CDR3 has 14 residues. Trimming removed 2 bases at V and 6 bases at J, with 13 bases between. For the CDR3, the DNA is TGTGCCAGCTCACCAGGACAGCTAACGGATGGCTACACCTTC. Residues: CASSPGQLTDGYTF.

This chain uses TRBV5-6 with TRBJ1-1; D unclear. From germline, CDR1 is SGHDT and CDR2 YYEEEE. V was clipped by 4 bases and J by 1 base, with 14 bases between them. The CDR3 covers 15 residues. CDR3 residues: CASSPWRVGNTEAFF. CDR3 coding DNA: TGTGCCAGCAGCCCTTGGCGGGTGGGGAACACTGAAGCTTTCTTT.

In DNA form, the CDR3 reads TGTGCCAGCAGCTTGAGTAGGACAGGACTCACAGATACGCAGTATTTT. Translated, it gives CASSLSRTGLTDTQYF. This chain joins TRBV5-4 and TRBJ2-3; TRBD1 agrees at 7 bases. The J segment lost 2 bases and the V segment lost 1 base, leaving 7 bases of the junction unmatched. The CDR3 contains 16 residues. CDR1 and CDR2 (germline): SGHNT, YYREEE (reference sequence).

The genes are TRBV24-1 and TRBJ2-2; 10 positions match TRBD2. The V gene end was trimmed by 5 bases and the J gene end by 1 base; junction bases not matched to a gene: 9. CDR3 size: 18 residues. Germline CDR1 is KGHDR and CDR2 is SFDVKD. The CDR3 region is CATSAAPGLALNTGELFF. The CDR3 region has the DNA TGTGCCACCAGTGCTGCGCCGGGACTAGCGCTGAACACCGGGGAGCTGTTTTTT.

The chain recombines TRBV18 with TRBJ2-3, with TRBD2 identical over 13 bases. This CDR3 is built from 23 residues. J gave up 0 bases and V 1 base, and 19 bases lay outside the gene matches. Germline assignment: CDR1 KGHSH and CDR2 LQKENI. This chain's CDR3 is CASSPRTLSWTSGGPASTDTQYF. CDR3 nucleotides: TGTGCCAGCTCACCACGGACGTTGAGTTGGACTAGCGGGGGTCCTGCTAGCACAGATACGCAGTATTTT. Full variable domain (missing parts from reference TRBV18 and TRBJ2-3): NAGVMQNPRHLVRRRGQEARLRCSPMKGHSHVYWYRQLPEEGLKFMVYLQKENIIDESGMPKERFSAEFPKEGPSILRIQQVVRGDSAAYFCASSPRTLSWTSGGPASTDTQYFGPGTRLTVL.

This sequence joins TRBV5-4 and TRBJ2-3; 7 bases align to TRBD1. V lost 3 bases and J lost 3; bases outside the gene matches: 4. In germline, CDR1 is SGHNT, CDR2 YYREEE (reference sequence). The CDR3 contains 14 residues. The CDR3 sequence is CASSSGQATDTQYF. For the CDR3, the DNA is TGTGCCAGCAGCTCCGGACAGGCGACAGATACGCAGTATTTT. Full variable domain (missing parts from reference TRBV5-4 and TRBJ2-3): ETGVTQSPTHLIKTRGQQVTLRCSSQSGHNTVSWYQQALGQGPQFIFQYYREEENGRGNFPPRFSGLQFPNYSSELNVNALELDDSALYLCASSSGQATDTQYFGPGTRLTVL.

This clone was found a few times. This rearrangement joins TRBV5-1 to TRBJ2-1; 8 positions agree with TRBD1. With 3 bases clipped from V and 5 bases from J, the junction kept 7 bases outside the gene matches. The CDR3 runs 15 residues. CDR1 is SGHRS, CDR2 YFSETQ, per germline. CDR3 loop: CASSWGQAGDNEQFF. DNA of the CDR3: TGCGCCAGCAGCTGGGGACAGGCCGGAGACAATGAGCAGTTCTTC.

The chain employs TRBV7-9 and TRBJ1-1, with D perhaps matching TRBD1 (6 bases). The CDR3 extends over 15 amino acids. V lost 4 bases and J 5 bases, leaving 17 bases between the germline ends. CDR1 and CDR2 (germline): SEHNR, FQNEAQ (reference sequence). In nucleotides, the CDR3 is TGTGCCAGCAGCTCCGCCGACAAAAGGGGGACTGAAGCTTTCTTT. Translated: CASSSADKRGTEAFF. Full variable domain (missing parts from reference TRBV7-9 and TRBJ1-1): DTGVSQNPRHKITKRGQNVTFRCDPISEHNRLYWYRQTLGQGPEFLTYFQNEAQLEKSRLLSDRFSAERPKGSFSTLEIQRTEQGDSAMYLCASSSADKRGTEAFFGQGTRLTVV.

V and J are TRBV9 and TRBJ1-3, with unresolved D. This CDR3 has 16 residues. Germline CDR1 is SGDLS and CDR2 is YYNGEE. Trimming left V 2 bases short and J 1 base short, with 13 bases between. This CDR3 is CASSVGIMESGNTIYF. The CDR3 nucleotides read TGTGCCAGCAGCGTCGGGATTATGGAGTCTGGAAACACCATATATTTT.

This clone was recorded only once. The chain recombines TRBV12-5 with TRBJ2-7; perhaps TRBD1 as D (6 bases). Germline CDR1 reads LGHNT; CDR2 reads FRNRAP. Between the trimmed V and J ends, which lost 9 bases and 2 bases, there was a span of 17 bases. The CDR3 consists of 14 residues. The CDR3 DNA sequence: TGTGCTAGCCAAGGGCAGGGGCAACCCTACGAGCAGTACTTC. As protein: CASQGQGQPYEQYF.

J is TRBJ1-1 and V is TRBV10-3, with TRBD1 identical over 8 bases. The CDR3 contains 15 residues. Germline CDR1 is ENHRY and CDR2 is SYGVKD. With V trimmed by 6 bases and J by 1 base, 7 bases remained unmatched. The CDR3 here is CAIRKSGTGNTEAFF. The CDR3 bases are TGTGCCATCAGGAAATCCGGGACAGGGAACACTGAAGCTTTCTTT.

This chain connects TRBV5-6 to TRBJ1-1; the D is unclear. Germline CDR1 reads SGHDT; CDR2 reads YYEEEE. V was shortened by 0 bases and J by 7 bases, with 16 bases between the two germline ends. This CDR3 has 15 residues. CDR3 in amino acids: CASSLGSLSVYEAFF. In DNA form, the CDR3 reads TGTGCCAGCAGCTTGGGAAGCCTGTCCGTTTATGAAGCTTTCTTT.